Listed here is a single T cell receptor (beta chain). Its cognate antigen has yet to be identified. No much larger clone is present one base from it, and per-base qualities are unavailable. The data were obtained in a study of CD8+CD57+ T cells in acquired aplastic anemia (dated by TCRdb to 2016 to 2019). About the investigation overall: A mean of around 3 ug of DNA, ranging from roughly 0.19 to 27.4 ug, was extracted from sorted CD4+ and CD8+ cells. For healthy donor samples, the average read count was about 9.8 million for CD4+ cells and roughly 12 million for CD8+ cells.

The CDR3 runs 14 residues from the cysteine to the phenylalanine. Kept here is only the CDR3 DNA, which spans 42 bases and is read in frame from base 1. The trim is 5 bases for V and 1 base for J, with a gap of 14 bases between the germline ends. Taken from the germline V gene (reference sequence), the CDR1 and CDR2 loops are GTSNPN and SVGIG. The paper as a whole reports these results and caveats: Between patients and healthy controls, no significant difference in CD8+ Simpson's diversity was found (P=0.060). Around 28 CD8+ CDR3 sequences were found to be shared between patients and controls, but these sequences appeared to be highly expressed in patients and within the immunodominant clones of the patients.

The study deep-sequenced TCR repertoires of sorted CD4+ and CD8+ blood T cells from severe aplastic anemia patients and healthy subjects. Ficoll-Paque density gradient centrifugation was used to isolate peripheral blood mononuclear cells. CD4+ and CD8+ T cells were sorted by FACS or magnetic beads before DNA extraction. TCR beta VDJ combination and CDR3 sequence profiling used genomic DNA as the template. An Illumina HiSeq 2000 was the platform used for TCR repertoire sequencing. In the source study's methods: TRBV/TRBJ rearrangement plots, CDR3 size and DJ length profiles, and Simpson's diversity index were used to evaluate the repertoires. Whichever DNA sequence was most abundant in the deep sequencing data was defined as the immunodominant clone. CDR3 amino acid sequences were checked for sharing across subjects and were also compared against the VDJdb database and published repertoires. The raw public data were reprocessed by TCRdb itself: fastp quality trimming at Q25, MiXCR clonotype calling, in-frame beta chains only. Every distinct CDR3 protein forms one entry, paired with its most common genes and DNA. V and J calls and clone size were set by TCRdb, not the authors. This sample has 150,000 to 200,000 distinct CDR3 sequences in its table, and around 45% of those were observed once. The ten biggest clones cover approximately 1% of the sample.

Specimen: sorted CD4+, CD8+, or CD8+CD57+ T cells (not recorded which) from PBMCs. The sequence was collected from a human donor in good health. The sequence is built from TRBV30 and TRBJ1-2; tentative D gene TRBD1, with 5 bases matching. The CDR3 reads CAWLGAGINYGYTF. The nucleotide sequence is given as TGTGCCTGGCTTGGGGCAGGCATTAACTATGGCTACACCTTC.